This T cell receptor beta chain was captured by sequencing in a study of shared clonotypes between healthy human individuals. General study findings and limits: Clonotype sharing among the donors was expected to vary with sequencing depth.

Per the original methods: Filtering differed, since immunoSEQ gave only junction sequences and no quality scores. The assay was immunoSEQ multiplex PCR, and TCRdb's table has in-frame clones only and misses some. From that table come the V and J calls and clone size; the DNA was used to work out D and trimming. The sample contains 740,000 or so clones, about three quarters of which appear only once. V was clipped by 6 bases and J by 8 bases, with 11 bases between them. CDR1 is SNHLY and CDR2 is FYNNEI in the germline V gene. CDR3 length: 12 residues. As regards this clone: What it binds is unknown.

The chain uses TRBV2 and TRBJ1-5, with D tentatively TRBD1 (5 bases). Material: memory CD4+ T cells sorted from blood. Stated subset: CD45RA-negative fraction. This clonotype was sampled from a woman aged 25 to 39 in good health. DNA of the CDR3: TGTGCCAGCAGGAAGGGGTCTGAGCCCCAGCATTTT. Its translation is CASRKGSEPQHF.